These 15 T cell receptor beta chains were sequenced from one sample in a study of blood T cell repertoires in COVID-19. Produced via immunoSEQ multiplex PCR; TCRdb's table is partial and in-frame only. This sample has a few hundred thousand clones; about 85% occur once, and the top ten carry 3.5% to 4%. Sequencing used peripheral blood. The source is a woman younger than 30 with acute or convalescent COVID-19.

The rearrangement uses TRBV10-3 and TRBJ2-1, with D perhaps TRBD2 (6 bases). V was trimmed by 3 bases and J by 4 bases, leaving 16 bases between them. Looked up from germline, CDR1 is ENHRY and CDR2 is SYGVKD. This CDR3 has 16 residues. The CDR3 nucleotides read TGTGCCATCAGTGACCAAGGACTACAGAATTACAATGAGCAGTTCTTC. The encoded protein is CAISDQGLQNYNEQFF.

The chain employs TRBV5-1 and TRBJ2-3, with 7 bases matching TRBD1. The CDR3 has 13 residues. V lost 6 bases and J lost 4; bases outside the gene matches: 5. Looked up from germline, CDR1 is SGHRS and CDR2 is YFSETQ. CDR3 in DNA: TGCGCCAGCAAGGGGGCCCCCCCAGATACGCAGTATTTT. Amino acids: CASKGAPPDTQYF.

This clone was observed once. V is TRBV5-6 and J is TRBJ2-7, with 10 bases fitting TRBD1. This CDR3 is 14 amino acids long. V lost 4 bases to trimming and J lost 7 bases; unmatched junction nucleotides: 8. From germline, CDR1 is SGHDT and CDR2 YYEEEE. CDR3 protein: CASSPRDRGWEQYF. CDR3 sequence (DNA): TGTGCCAGCAGCCCTCGGGACAGGGGTTGGGAGCAGTACTTC.

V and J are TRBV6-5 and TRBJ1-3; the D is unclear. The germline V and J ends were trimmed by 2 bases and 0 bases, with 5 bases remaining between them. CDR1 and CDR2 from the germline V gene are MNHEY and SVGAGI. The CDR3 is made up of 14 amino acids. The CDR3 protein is CASSYRSSGNTIYF. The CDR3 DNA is TGTGCCAGCAGTTACAGGAGCTCTGGAAACACCATATATTTT.

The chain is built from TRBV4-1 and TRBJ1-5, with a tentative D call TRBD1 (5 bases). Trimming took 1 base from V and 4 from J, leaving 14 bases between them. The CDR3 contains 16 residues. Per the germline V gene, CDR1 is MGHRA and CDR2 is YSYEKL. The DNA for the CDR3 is TGCGCCAGCAGCCAAGGGGTTGCAGGGCCGAATCAGCCCCAGCATTTT. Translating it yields CASSQGVAGPNQPQHF.

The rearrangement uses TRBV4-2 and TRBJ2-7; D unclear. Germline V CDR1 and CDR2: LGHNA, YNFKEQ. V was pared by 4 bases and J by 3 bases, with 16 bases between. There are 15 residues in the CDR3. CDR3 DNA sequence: TGTGCCAGCAGCCTTTCCCCTGGCAGTTACTACGAGCAGTACTTC. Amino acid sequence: CASSLSPGSYYEQYF.

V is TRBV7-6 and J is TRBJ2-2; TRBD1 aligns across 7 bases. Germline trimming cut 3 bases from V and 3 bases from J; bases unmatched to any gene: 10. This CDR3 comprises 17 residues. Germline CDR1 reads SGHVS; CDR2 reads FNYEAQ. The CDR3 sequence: CASSLGSGTVYTGELFF. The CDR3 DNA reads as TGTGCCAGCAGCTTGGGTTCCGGGACAGTATACACCGGGGAGCTGTTTTTT.

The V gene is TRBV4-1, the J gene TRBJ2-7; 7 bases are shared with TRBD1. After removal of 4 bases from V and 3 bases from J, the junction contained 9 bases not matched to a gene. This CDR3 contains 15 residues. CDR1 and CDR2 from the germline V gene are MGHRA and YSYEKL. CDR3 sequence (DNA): TGCGCCAGCAGCCGCAACGACCAGGGGGTCTACGAGCAGTACTTC. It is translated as CASSRNDQGVYEQYF.

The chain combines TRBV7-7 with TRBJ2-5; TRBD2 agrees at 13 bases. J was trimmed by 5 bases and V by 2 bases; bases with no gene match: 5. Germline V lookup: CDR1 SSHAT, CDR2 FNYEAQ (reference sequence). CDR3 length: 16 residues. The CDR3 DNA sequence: TGTGCCAGCAGCTTAACTAGCGGGGGGGCCAGGGAGACCCAGTACTTC. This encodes CASSLTSGGARETQYF.

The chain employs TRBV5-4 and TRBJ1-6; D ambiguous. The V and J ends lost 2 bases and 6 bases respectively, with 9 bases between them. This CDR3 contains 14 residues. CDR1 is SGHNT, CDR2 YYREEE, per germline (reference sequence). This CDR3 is CASSLRNSNSPLHF. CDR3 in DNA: TGTGCCAGCAGCTTAAGGAACAGTAATTCACCCCTCCACTTT.

The CDR3 DNA reads as TGTGCCAGCAGCCCGGGAGGTTTAGCGGGTACCCACGAGCAGTACTTC. This codes for CASSPGGLAGTHEQYF. V usage is TRBV4-2 and J usage is TRBJ2-7, with 7 positions matching TRBD2. This CDR3 has 16 residues. After removal of 4 bases from V and 5 bases from J, the junction contained 14 bases not matched to a gene. The germline V gene has CDR1 LGHNA and CDR2 YNFKEQ.

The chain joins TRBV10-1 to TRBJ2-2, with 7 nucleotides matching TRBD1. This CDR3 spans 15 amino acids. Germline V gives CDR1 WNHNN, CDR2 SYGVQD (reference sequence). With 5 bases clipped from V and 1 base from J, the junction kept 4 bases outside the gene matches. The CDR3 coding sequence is TGCGCCAGCAGTACAGGGGTCGGGAACACCGGGGAGCTGTTTTTT. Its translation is CASSTGVGNTGELFF.

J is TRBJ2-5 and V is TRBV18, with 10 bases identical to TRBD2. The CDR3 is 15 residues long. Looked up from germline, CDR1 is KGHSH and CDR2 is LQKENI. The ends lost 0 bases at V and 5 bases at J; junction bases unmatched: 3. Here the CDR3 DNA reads TGTGCCAGCTCACCACCTAGCGGGAGGCCTGAGACCCAGTACTTC. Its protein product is CASSPPSGRPETQYF. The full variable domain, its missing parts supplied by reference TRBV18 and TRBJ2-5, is NAGVMQNPRHLVRRRGQEARLRCSPMKGHSHVYWYRQLPEEGLKFMVYLQKENIIDESGMPKERFSAEFPKEGPSILRIQQVVRGDSAAYFCASSPPSGRPETQYFGPGTRLLVL.

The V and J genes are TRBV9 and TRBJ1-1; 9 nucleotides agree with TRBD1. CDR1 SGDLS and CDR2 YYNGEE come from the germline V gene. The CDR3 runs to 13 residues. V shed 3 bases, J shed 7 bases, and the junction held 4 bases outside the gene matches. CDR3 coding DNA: TGTGCCAGCAGCGGAACAGGGGGCGGTGAAGCTTTCTTT. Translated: CASSGTGGGEAFF. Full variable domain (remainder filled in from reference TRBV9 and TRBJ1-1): DSGVTQTPKHLITATGQRVTLRCSPRSGDLSVYWYQQSLDQGLQFLIQYYNGEERAKGNILERFSAQQFPDLHSELNLSSLELGDSALYFCASSGTGGGEAFFGQGTRLTVV.

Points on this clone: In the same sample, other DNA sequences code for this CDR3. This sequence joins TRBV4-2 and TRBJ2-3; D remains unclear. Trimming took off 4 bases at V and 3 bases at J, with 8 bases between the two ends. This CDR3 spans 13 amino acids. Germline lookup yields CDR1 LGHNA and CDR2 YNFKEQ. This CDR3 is CASSLTTTDTQYF. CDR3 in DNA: TGTGCCAGCAGCCTCACTACAACAGATACGCAGTATTTT.